This TCR beta chain is from a study of shared clonotypes between healthy human individuals. This CDR3 spans 15 amino acids. V was clipped by 3 bases and J by 2 bases, with 12 bases between them. Germline V gene data show CDR1 as KGHSH and CDR2 as LQKENI. Study findings and constraints: Researchers sampled only blood; tissue repertoires likely differ.

In the case of this clone: Its antigen is still unknown.

Clones were sequenced by immunoSEQ multiplex PCR, and TCRdb holds only the in-frame ones, with some missing. The repertoire holds approximately 350,000 clones, with around 72% as singletons. The split of CD4+ cells yielded CD45RA+ naive and CD45RA-negative memory subsets. The chain employs TRBV18 and TRBJ2-3, with D possibly TRBD2 on 5 matching bases. Specimen: memory CD4+ T cells sorted from blood. Documented subset: CD45RA-negative fraction. The TCR originated in a man younger than 45 in good health. The CDR3, as DNA: TGTGCCAGCTCACCCGACTACATAACCACAGATACGCAGTATTTT. Translating gives CASSPDYITTDTQYF.